One and the same sample provided the 15 T cell receptor beta chains below, sequenced in a study of CD4 T cells in relation to SARS-CoV-2 and coronaviruses. The unexposed donors gave CD4+ T cells in about 2011-2019, prior to COVID-19. Isolation of CD4+ T cells took place after approximately 10 days in culture. TCRdb's copy holds only in-frame clones and misses some; the assay was immunoSEQ multiplex PCR. The sample carries 20,000 to 25,000 clones, under 80% recorded once. Which antigens these TCRs recognize remains unknown. Sequenced: CD4+ T cells from PBMCs, cultured in vitro. The receptors were sampled from a human donor in good health.

The sample holds one count of this clone. V and J are TRBV7-9 and TRBJ2-5; 8 bases are a match to TRBD2. V shed 5 bases and J 5 bases; nucleotides not matched to a gene: 10. CDR1 and CDR2 (germline): SEHNR, FQNEAQ (reference sequence). This CDR3 region has 15 residues. The CDR3 coding sequence is TGTGCCAGCAGCGCACGGGAGGGCCGGTTGGAGACCCAGTACTTC. Translation: CASSAREGRLETQYF.

The chain recombines TRBV12-3 or TRBV12-4 with TRBJ2-2, with 7 bases lining up with TRBD1. The CDR3 runs 12 residues. Trimming at V came to 5 bases and at J to 6 bases, leaving 0 bases not matched to a gene. CDR3 amino acids: CASSQGAGELFF. The CDR3 DNA reads TGTGCCAGCAGTCAGGGGGCCGGGGAGCTGTTTTTT.

The chain combines TRBV18 with TRBJ1-2, with D perhaps matching TRBD1 (5 bases). The V end lost 8 bases, the J end lost 10 bases, and 20 bases lay between the germline ends. Germline assignment: CDR1 KGHSH and CDR2 LQKENI. The CDR3 consists of 13 residues. Here the CDR3 reads CASTTGTDAYYTF. CDR3 in DNA: TGTGCCAGCACGACCGGGACGGACGCGTACTACACCTTC.

The chain links TRBV5-1 to TRBJ1-3, with D hard to call. CDR3 length: 15 amino acids. Germline V gene sequence: CDR1 SGHRS, CDR2 YFSETQ. Trimming took 0 bases from V and 1 from J, leaving 8 bases between them. CDR3 in DNA: TGCGCCAGCAGCTTGGATTTGGGGTCTGGAAACACCATATATTTT. Protein product: CASSLDLGSGNTIYF.

This clone was detected once. The rearrangement joins TRBV5-1 to TRBJ2-7; the D gene is possibly TRBD1 (6 bases). CDR3 size: 14 residues. Between the trimmed V and J ends, which lost 5 bases and 2 bases, there was a span of 14 bases. Germline V CDR1 and CDR2: SGHRS, YFSETQ. DNA for the CDR3: TGCGCCAGCAGGGCCCTCAGGGGAACCTACGAGCAGTACTTC. Amino acids: CASRALRGTYEQYF.

The count of this clone is one. The J gene is TRBJ2-3, the V gene TRBV29-1, with D unresolved. Per the germline V gene, CDR1 is SQVTM and CDR2 is ANQGSEA. V was shortened by 4 bases and J by 0 bases, with 11 bases between the two germline ends. CDR3 length equals 14 residues. CDR3 sequence: CSVVWAGSTDTQYF. The CDR3 DNA sequence: TGCAGCGTTGTGTGGGCAGGTAGCACAGATACGCAGTATTTT.

This clone was picked up one time. This chain connects TRBV15 to TRBJ1-4; D call uncertain. This CDR3 contains 17 residues. The V end lost 0 bases, the J end lost 1 base, and 12 bases lay between the germline ends. Per the germline V gene, CDR1 is LNHNV and CDR2 is YYDKDF (reference sequence). The CDR3 protein is CATSREGRVGTNEKLFF. CDR3 nucleotides: TGTGCCACCAGCAGAGAGGGAAGGGTGGGAACTAATGAAAAACTGTTTTTT.

This clone was observed once. The chain uses TRBV5-4 and TRBJ2-3; D is perhaps TRBD1 (6 bases). The CDR3 is 15 residues long. Looked up from germline, CDR1 is SGHNT and CDR2 is YYREEE (reference sequence). Trimming removed 0 bases at V and 2 bases at J, with 10 bases between. The CDR3 nucleotides are TGTGCCAGCAGCTTGGCCACAGGGTACACAGATACGCAGTATTTT. Protein product: CASSLATGYTDTQYF.

The J gene is TRBJ2-3, the V gene TRBV10-3; the D is unclear. This CDR3 is 13 amino acids long. The germline V gene has CDR1 ENHRY and CDR2 SYGVKD. The V and J ends lost 8 bases and 1 base respectively, with 10 bases between them. The chain's CDR3 is CAIHRAGTDTQYF. The CDR3 bases are TGTGCCATCCATCGGGCGGGCACAGATACGCAGTATTTT.

Of note for this clone: Relative to the germline gene, one junction end is altered; a read error may explain this. This chain joins TRBV18 and TRBJ2-7; TRBD1 matches at 10 bases. This CDR3 is built from 14 residues. Looked up from germline, CDR1 is KGHSH and CDR2 is LQKENI. CDR3 loop: CASSGTGESYGQYF. In DNA, the CDR3 is TGTGCCAGCTCAGGGACAGGGGAATCCTACGGGCAGTACTTC. Full variable domain (rest looked up from reference TRBV18 and TRBJ2-7): NAGVMQNPRHLVRRRGQEARLRCSPMKGHSHVYWYRQLPEEGLKFMVYLQKENIIDESGMPKERFSAEFPKEGPSILRIQQVVRGDSAAYFCASSGTGESYGQYFGPGTRLTVT.

The chain couples TRBV18 to TRBJ1-2; D unclear. The germline V and J ends were trimmed by 6 bases and 5 bases, with 10 bases remaining between them. Germline assignment: CDR1 KGHSH and CDR2 LQKENI. The CDR3 is 12 amino acids. In DNA, the CDR3 is TGTGCCAGCTCCCCAGGAGATTATGGCTACACCTTC. As protein: CASSPGDYGYTF.

The chain has TRBV5-1 and TRBJ2-2; 8 bases line up with TRBD1. The CDR3 is made up of 18 amino acids. Germline CDR1 and CDR2: SGHRS and YFSETQ. V trimming: 0 bases; J trimming: 1 base; junction bases outside the gene matches: 8. CDR3 amino acids: CASSLGSVGTGNTGELFF. The CDR3 region has the DNA TGCGCCAGCAGCTTGGGGTCCGTAGGGACAGGGAACACCGGGGAGCTGTTTTTT.

This chain joins TRBV3-1 (or the pseudogene TRBV3-2) and TRBJ2-5; 10 bases map to TRBD1. CDR3 size: 14 residues. With 3 bases clipped from V and 2 bases from J, the junction kept 0 bases outside the gene matches. Germline-derived CDR1 and CDR2 are LGHDT and YNNKEL (reference sequence). The CDR3 region is CASSQDRGQETQYF. The CDR3 DNA is TGTGCCAGCAGCCAGGACAGGGGGCAAGAGACCCAGTACTTC.

This rearrangement joins TRBV23-1 to TRBJ2-1, with 7 bases aligning to TRBD2. TRBV23-1 belongs to the ORF category, with a function that is uncertain. The CDR3 contains 17 residues. The V gene end was trimmed by 2 bases and the J gene end by 1 base; junction bases not matched to a gene: 8. CDR3 nucleotide sequence: TGCGCCAGCAGTCAACCTCCGCAGGGAGGGTCCTACAATGAGCAGTTCTTC. Residues: CASSQPPQGGSYNEQFF.

V is TRBV20-1 and J is TRBJ1-6; unclear D gene. Per germline, CDR1 DFQATT and CDR2 SNEGSKA (reference sequence). V dropped 5 bases and J dropped 7 bases, with 6 bases sitting between them. CDR3 length: 11 residues. In DNA form, the CDR3 reads TGCAGTGCTTACAACAATTCACCCCTCCACTTT. Its translation is CSAYNNSPLHF.